These 13 T cell receptor beta chains came from one sample sequenced in a study of early T cells in non-severe SARS-CoV-2 infection. TCRdb re-analysed the 5' RACE reads in MiXCR, keeping a single row per CDR3 protein. The sample holds tens of thousands of distinct CDR3 sequences, under 6.5% seen once. The specimen sequenced was whole blood. These receptors all stem from an adult who was a healthcare worker with PCR-confirmed SARS-CoV-2 infection or an uninfected control (not recorded which).

There are many counts of this clonotype. V usage is TRBV7-8 and J usage is TRBJ2-2; 9 positions agree with TRBD1. The V gene's germline CDR1 is SGHVS and CDR2 FQNEAQ. The CDR3 totals 17 residues. V lost 5 bases and J lost 6; bases outside the gene matches: 13. CDR3 residues: CASSPTRNRGQAGELFF. CDR3 nucleotide sequence: TGTGCCAGCAGCCCGACGCGGAACAGGGGGCAGGCCGGGGAGCTGTTTTTT.

This clonotype was counted ten times or more. The J gene is TRBJ2-1, the V gene TRBV25-1, with TRBD2 matching 7 bases. The CDR3 runs to 14 residues. V shed 8 bases and J 8 bases; nucleotides not matched to a gene: 12. Per germline, CDR1 MGHDK and CDR2 SYGVNS. CDR3 nucleotide sequence: TGTGCCAGCCGCACTAGCGTGGGGGTCTATGAGCAGTTCTTC. Translating it yields CASRTSVGVYEQFF.

There are a few counts of this clonotype. The rearrangement uses TRBV6-2 or TRBV6-3 and TRBJ2-2; 9 bases line up with TRBD1. Germline V gene sequence: CDR1 MNHEY, CDR2 SVGEGT. The CDR3 is 11 amino acids. V trimming: 6 bases; J trimming: 13 bases; junction bases outside the gene matches: 3. The CDR3 loop is CASSGQGRLFF. DNA for the CDR3: TGTGCCAGCAGCGGACAGGGGAGGCTGTTTTTT.

There are many counts of this clonotype. The CDR3 nucleotides are TGTGCCAGCAGTTACTCAGGGAGCAGACGAGATACGCAGTATTTT. Amino acids: CASSYSGSRRDTQYF. The chain recombines TRBV6-5 with TRBJ2-3; the D gene is possibly TRBD2 (5 bases). The CDR3 has 15 amino acids. Trimming took off 0 bases at V and 5 bases at J, with 12 bases between the two ends. Germline CDR1 reads MNHEY; CDR2 reads SVGAGI.

This clonotype has more than one count but fewer than ten. V and J are TRBV12-3 or TRBV12-4 and TRBJ2-2; perhaps TRBD2 as D (5 bases). Trimming took 10 bases from V and 4 from J, leaving 13 bases between them. CDR3 length: 13 amino acids. This CDR3 is CATGVFPTGELFF. In DNA, the CDR3 is TGTGCCACCGGGGTATTCCCCACCGGGGAGCTGTTTTTT.

Note on this clonotype: At one of its ends the junction is not consistent with the germline gene, which may arise from a read error. This chain connects TRBV20-1 to TRBJ2-7, with 7 bases that match TRBD1. This CDR3 region has 14 residues. The germline V gene has CDR1 DFQATT and CDR2 SNEGSKA (reference sequence). As DNA, the CDR3 is TGCAGTGCTGCTGGGACAGTTTCTAACTACGGGCAGTACTTC. Translation: CSAAGTVSNYGQYF.

This clonotype was counted ten times or more. The chain joins TRBV6-2 or TRBV6-3 to TRBJ2-5, with D perhaps matching TRBD2 (5 bases). Trimming cost V 7 bases and J 5 bases, with 26 bases left between them. Germline CDR1 is MNHEY and CDR2 is SVGEGT. The CDR3 spans 17 residues. In DNA, the CDR3 is TGTGCCAGCAAACACTCCCCACTGGCTGCCCGGAGGGAGACCCAGTACTTC. It encodes CASKHSPLAARRETQYF.

This clonotype was counted ten times or more. The V gene is TRBV9, the J gene TRBJ1-2, with TRBD1 matching 8 bases. The CDR3 extends over 17 amino acids. Unmatched junction bases numbered 10, after V lost 0 bases and J lost 3 bases. The germline V gene has CDR1 SGDLS and CDR2 YYNGEE. The CDR3 DNA reads as TGTGCCAGCAGCGTAGCCCCAGGGGGCGCATCATACTATGGCTACACCTTC. Amino acids: CASSVAPGGASYYGYTF.

On this clonotype itself: A much larger clone sits a single nucleotide away, making a read error possible. The gene calls are TRBV12-3 or TRBV12-4 and TRBJ1-1; the D is unclear. The CDR3 runs to 14 residues. CDR3 nucleotide sequence: TGTGCCAGCAGTTTCGACATGACGAACACTGAAGCTATCTTT. Protein product: CASSFDMTNTEAIF.

This clonotype rates as medium-sized. The rearrangement joins TRBV7-2 to TRBJ2-1; D not certain. The V end was cut by 1 base, the J end by 9 bases, with 10 bases between. Per germline, CDR1 SGHTA and CDR2 FQGNSA. This CDR3 contains 13 residues. The CDR3 sequence: CASSLVRDIEQFF. CDR3 nucleotide sequence: TGTGCCAGCAGCTTAGTAAGGGATATTGAGCAGTTCTTC.

This clonotype was seen many times. CDR3 coding DNA: TGTGCCAGCCAACGGGACGGAGGGGACAATGAGCAGTTCTTC. Protein sequence: CASQRDGGDNEQFF. This chain links TRBV2 with TRBJ2-1, with D maybe TRBD2 (6 bases). CDR1 and CDR2 from the germline V gene are SNHLY and FYNNEI. The CDR3 length is 14 residues. Trimming shortened V by 8 bases and J by 5 bases, and 16 bases separated the two germline ends.

This clonotype was detected many times. The chain carries TRBV13 and TRBJ1-1, with 9 bases that match TRBD1. The CDR3 loop spans 16 amino acids. The trim removed 5 bases at V and 1 base at J, leaving 8 bases unmatched. Germline CDR1 reads PRHDT; CDR2 reads FYEKMQ (reference sequence). CDR3 bases: TGTGCCAGCAGCAAACGGACAGGGGTCCAGAACACTGAAGCTTTCTTT. This gives the protein CASSKRTGVQNTEAFF.

This clonotype was observed many times. The chain uses TRBV10-3 and TRBJ2-7; D unresolved. V was shortened by 3 bases and J by 2 bases, with 17 bases between the two germline ends. This CDR3 is 16 amino acids long. Germline-derived CDR1 and CDR2 are ENHRY and SYGVKD. The CDR3 region has the DNA TGTGCCATCAGTGACCCCGGTCCTCCAACCCCCTACGAGCAGTACTTC. As protein: CAISDPGPPTPYEQYF.